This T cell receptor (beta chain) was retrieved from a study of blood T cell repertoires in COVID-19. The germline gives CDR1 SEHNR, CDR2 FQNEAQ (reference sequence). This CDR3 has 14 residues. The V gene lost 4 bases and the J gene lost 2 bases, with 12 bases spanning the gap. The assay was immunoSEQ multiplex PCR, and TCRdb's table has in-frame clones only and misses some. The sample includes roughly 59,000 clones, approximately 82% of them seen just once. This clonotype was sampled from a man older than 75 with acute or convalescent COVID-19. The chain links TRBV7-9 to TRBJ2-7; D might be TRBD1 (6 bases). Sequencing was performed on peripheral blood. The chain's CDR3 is CASSYVQGTYEQYF. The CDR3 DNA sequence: TGTGCCAGCAGCTACGTCCAGGGGACCTACGAGCAGTACTTC.